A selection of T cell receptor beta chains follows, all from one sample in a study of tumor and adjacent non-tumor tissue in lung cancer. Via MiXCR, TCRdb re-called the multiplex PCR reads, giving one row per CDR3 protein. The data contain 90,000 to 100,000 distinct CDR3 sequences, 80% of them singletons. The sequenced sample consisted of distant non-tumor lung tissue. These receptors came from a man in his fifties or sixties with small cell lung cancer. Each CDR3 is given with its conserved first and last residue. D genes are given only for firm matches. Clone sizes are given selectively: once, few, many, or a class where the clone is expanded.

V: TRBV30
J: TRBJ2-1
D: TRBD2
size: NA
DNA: TGTGCCTGGAGCCGAGGGACTGGCGGGAGCAATGAGCAGTTCTTC
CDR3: CAWSRGTGGSNEQFF

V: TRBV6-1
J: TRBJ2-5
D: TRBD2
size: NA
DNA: TGTGCCAGTAGCTGGACTAGCGCGAGGGTAGAGACCCAGCACTTC
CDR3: CASSWTSARVETQHF

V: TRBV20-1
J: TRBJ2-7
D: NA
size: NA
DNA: TGCAGTCCTTGGTGGGGGGACGGGCAGTACTTC
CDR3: CSPWWGDGQYF

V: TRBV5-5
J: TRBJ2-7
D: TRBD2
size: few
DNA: TGTGCCAGTAGCCCCTGGACTAGCGGCTACGAGCAGCACTTT
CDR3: CASSPWTSGYEQHF

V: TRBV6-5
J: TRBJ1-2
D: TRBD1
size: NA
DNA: TGTGACAGCAATCGCCGACAGGGAAGCCCCGATGGCTACACCTTC
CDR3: CDSNRRQGSPDGYTF

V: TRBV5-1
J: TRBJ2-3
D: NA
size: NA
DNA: TGCGCCAGCAGCCCGGTCGGACGGGTCACAGATACGCAGTATTTT
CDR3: CASSPVGRVTDTQYF

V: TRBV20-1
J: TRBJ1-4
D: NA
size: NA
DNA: TGCAGTGCTAGTTACATTGGGACTAATGAAAAACTGTTTTTT
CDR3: CSASYIGTNEKLFF

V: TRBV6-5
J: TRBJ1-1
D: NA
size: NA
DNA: TGTGCCAGCAGGAGCCCGGGACGGTTGAACACTGAAGCTTTCTTT
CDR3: CASRSPGRLNTEAFF

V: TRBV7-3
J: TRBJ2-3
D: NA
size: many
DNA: TGTGCCAGCAGCTTGTCGGGCCATCGCACAGATACGCAGTATTTT
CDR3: CASSLSGHRTDTQYF

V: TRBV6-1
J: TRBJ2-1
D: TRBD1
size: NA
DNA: TGTGCCAGCAGGGCCTCCTGGGGACAGTCGTTCTTC
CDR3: CASRASWGQSFF

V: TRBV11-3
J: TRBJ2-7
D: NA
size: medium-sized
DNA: TGTGCCAGCAGCTTCGGGGGTCACGAGCAGTACTTC
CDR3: CASSFGGHEQYF

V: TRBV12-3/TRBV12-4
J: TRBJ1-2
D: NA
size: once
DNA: TGTATCAGCAGTACAGGGTACTATGGCTACACCTTC
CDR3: CISSTGYYGYTF

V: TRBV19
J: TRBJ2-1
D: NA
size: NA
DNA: TGTGCCAGTAGTAGTAACTTAGCCGATGAGCAGTGCTTC
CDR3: CASSSNLADEQCF

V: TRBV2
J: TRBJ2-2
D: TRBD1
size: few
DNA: TGTGCCAGCAGTGAAGCCGTGGGACAGGCGAACACCGGGGAGCTGTTTTTT
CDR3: CASSEAVGQANTGELFF

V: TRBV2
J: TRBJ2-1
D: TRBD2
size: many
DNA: TGTGCCAGCATTTCCGGGACTAGCGGCTACAATGAGCAGTTCTTC
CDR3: CASISGTSGYNEQFF

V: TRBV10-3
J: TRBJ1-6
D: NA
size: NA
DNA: TGTGCCAGCTCGGGACTCCCCTCAACCCATTCACCCCTCCTCTTT
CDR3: CASSGLPSTHSPLLF

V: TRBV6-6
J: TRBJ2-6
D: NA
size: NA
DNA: TGTGTCAGCAGCTTACAGCCCTCTGGGGTCAACGTCCTGACTTTC
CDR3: CVSSLQPSGVNVLTF

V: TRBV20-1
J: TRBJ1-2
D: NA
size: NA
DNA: TGCAGTGTTGGGGAAGTAGGAGGGAGCTATGGCTACACCTTC
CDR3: CSVGEVGGSYGYTF

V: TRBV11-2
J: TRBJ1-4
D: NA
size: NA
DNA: TGTGCCAGCCGCTTTCAATCGGACCCGGGGAGAAAACTGTGTTTT
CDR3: CASRFQSDPGRKLCF

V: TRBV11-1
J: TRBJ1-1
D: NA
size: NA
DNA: TGTGCCAACAGCCAGGGACGGTTTACTGAAGCACTCTTT
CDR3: CANSQGRFTEALF

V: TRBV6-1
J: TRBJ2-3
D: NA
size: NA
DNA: TGTGCCAGCAGTGCGTATAGGGATAAGGGCACAGATACGCAGTATTTT
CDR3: CASSAYRDKGTDTQYF

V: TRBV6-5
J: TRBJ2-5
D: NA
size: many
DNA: TGTGCCAGCAGCCCCGGCCGGCCCCCCGGGGCCCAGTACTTC
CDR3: CASSPGRPPGAQYF

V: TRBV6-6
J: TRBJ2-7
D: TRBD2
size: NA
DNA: TGTGCCAGAAGTTACTCGGGGCTCGCTAGCGGCAAACCCTACGAGCAGTACTTC
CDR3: CARSYSGLASGKPYEQYF

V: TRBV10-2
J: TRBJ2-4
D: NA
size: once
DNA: TGCGCCAGCAGCCGGGAAGGAAGAAACATTCGGTATTTC
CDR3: CASSREGRNIRYF

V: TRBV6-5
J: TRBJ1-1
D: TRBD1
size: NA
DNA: TGTGCCGGCAGATCGGACAGGCCGTACACTGAAGCTTTCTTT
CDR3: CAGRSDRPYTEAFF

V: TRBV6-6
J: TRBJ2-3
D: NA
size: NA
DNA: TGTACCAGCAGTTACCCTCGTGGGGGAGATGAAAATACGCGGTATTTT
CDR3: CTSSYPRGGDENTRYF

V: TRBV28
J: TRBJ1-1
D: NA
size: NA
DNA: TGTGCGAGCGGATCCTGGGTGAACACTGAAGCTTTCTTT
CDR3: CASGSWVNTEAFF

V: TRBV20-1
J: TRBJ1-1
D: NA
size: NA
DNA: TGCAATGCTAGAGATCTCTTCAGGGACGGAGGAGGGAACACTGAAGCTTTCTTT
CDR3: CNARDLFRDGGGNTEAFF

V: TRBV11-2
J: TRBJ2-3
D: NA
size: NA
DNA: TGTGCCAACAGCTTAGAGAGTGAAACAGATACGCAGTATTTT
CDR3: CANSLESETDTQYF

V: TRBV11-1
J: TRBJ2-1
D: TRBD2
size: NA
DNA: TGTACCAGCAGCTTAGAATCGAGGACTAGCGTGAGTGGTAATGAGCAGTTCTTC
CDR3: CTSSLESRTSVSGNEQFF

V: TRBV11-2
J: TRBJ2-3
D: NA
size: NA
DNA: TGTGCCGGCATCTTCACTTATTTAGATACGCAGTATTTT
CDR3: CAGIFTYLDTQYF

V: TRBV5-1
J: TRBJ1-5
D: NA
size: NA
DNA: TGCACCAGCAGCTTGGCGGGGGTAGGTCAGCCCCAGCATTTT
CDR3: CTSSLAGVGQPQHF

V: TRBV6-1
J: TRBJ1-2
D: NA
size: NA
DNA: TGTGCCAGCAGTGAGTATACCTTGACAGGAGCACCCTATGGCTACACCTTC
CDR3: CASSEYTLTGAPYGYTF

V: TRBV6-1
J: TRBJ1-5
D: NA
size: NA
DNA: TGTGCCAGCGGATCACAGTGGGATCAGCCCCAGCATTTT
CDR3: CASGSQWDQPQHF

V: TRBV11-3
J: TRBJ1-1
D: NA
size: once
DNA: TGTGCCAGCAGCAAAGTGGTAGGTACTGGAGCTTTCTTT
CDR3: CASSKVVGTGAFF

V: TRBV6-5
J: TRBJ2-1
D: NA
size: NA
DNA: TGTACCAGCAGTTCCCGGACTCCCGGCATGCAGTTCTTC
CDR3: CTSSSRTPGMQFF

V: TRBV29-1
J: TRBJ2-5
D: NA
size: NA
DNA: TGCAGCGTACAGGTCCGAGAGACTCAGTACTTC
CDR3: CSVQVRETQYF

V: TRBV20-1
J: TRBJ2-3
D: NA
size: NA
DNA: TGCAGTGCCCTTATGAGGGGGGGGACAGATACGCAGTATTTT
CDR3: CSALMRGGTDTQYF